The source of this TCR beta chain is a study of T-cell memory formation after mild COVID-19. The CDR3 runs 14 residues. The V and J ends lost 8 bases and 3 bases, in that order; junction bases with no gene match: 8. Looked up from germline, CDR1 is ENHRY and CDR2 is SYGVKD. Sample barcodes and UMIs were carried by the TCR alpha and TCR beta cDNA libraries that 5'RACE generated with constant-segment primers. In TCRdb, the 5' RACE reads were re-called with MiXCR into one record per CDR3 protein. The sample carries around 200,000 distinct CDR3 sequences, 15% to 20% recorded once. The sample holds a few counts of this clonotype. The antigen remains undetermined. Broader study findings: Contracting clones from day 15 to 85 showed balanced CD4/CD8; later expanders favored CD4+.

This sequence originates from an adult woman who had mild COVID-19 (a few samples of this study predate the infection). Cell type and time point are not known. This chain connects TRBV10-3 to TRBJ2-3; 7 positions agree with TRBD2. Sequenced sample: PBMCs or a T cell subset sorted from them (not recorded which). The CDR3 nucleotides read TGTGCCATCTCAGGCGGGAGTGGAACAGATACGCAGTATTTT. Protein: CAISGGSGTDTQYF.